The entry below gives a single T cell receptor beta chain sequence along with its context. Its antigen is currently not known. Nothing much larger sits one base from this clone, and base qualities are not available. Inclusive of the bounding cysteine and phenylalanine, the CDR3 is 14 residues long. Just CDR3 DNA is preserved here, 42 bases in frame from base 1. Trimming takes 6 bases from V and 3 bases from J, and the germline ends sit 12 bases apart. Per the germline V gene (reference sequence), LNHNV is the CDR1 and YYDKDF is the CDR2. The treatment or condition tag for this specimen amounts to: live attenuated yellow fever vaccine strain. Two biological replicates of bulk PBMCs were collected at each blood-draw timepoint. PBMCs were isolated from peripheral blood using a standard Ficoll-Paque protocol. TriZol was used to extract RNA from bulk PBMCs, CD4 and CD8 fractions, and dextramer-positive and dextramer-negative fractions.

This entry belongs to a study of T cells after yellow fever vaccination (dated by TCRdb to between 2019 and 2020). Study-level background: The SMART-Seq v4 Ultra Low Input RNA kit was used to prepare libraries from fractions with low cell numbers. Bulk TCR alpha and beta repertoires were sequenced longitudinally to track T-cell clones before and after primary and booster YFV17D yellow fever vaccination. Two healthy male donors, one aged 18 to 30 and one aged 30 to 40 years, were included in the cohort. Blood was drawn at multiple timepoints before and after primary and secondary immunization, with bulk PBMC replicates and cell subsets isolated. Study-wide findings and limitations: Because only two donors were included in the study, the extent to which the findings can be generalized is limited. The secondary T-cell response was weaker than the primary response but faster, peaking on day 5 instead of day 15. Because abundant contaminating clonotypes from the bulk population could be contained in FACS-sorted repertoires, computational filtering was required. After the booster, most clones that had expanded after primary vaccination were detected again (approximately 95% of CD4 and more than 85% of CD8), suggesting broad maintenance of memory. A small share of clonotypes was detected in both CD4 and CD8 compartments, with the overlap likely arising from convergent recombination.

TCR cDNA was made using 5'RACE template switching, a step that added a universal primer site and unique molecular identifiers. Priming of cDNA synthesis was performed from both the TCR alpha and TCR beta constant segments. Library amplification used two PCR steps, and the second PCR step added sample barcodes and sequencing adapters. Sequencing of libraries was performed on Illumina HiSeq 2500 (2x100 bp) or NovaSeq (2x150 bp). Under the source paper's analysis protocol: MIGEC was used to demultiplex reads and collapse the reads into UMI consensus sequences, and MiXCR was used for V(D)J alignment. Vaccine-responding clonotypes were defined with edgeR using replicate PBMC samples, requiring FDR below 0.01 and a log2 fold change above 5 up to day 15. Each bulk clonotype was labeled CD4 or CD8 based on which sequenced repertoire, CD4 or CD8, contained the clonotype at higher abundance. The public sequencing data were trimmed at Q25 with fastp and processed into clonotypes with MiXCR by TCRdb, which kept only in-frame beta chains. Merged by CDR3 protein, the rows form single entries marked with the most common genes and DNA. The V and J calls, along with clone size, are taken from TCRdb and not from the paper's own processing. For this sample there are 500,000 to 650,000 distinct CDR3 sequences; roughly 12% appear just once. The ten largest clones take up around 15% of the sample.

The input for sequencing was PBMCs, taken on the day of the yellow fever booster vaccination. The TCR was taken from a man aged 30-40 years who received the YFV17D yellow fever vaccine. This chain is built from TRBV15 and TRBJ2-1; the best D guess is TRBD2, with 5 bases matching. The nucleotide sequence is TGTGCCACCAGTTTCGGACTGAGCTACAATGAGCAGTTCTTC. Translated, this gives CATSFGLSYNEQFF.